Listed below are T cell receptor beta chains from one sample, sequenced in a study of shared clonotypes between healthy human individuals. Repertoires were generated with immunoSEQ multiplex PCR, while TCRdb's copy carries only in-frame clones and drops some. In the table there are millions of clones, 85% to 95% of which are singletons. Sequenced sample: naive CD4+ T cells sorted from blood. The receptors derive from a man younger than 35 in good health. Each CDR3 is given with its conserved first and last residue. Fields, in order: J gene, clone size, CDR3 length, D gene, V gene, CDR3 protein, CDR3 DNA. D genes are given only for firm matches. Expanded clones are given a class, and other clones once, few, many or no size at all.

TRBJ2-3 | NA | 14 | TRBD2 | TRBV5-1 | CASKASGSTDTQYF | TGCGCCAGCAAGGCTAGCGGGAGCACAGATACGCAGTATTTT
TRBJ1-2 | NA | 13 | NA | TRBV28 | CASSLRPDYGYTF | TGTGCCAGCAGTCTACGTCCGGACTATGGCTACACCTTC
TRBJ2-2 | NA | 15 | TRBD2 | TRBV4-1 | CASSRLAGNTGELFF | TGCGCCAGCAGTCGACTAGCGGGGAACACCGGGGAGCTGTTTTTT
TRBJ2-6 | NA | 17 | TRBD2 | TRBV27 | CASSSPGGETGANVLTF | TGTGCCAGCAGTTCCCCCGGGGGGGAAACTGGGGCCAACGTCCTGACTTTC
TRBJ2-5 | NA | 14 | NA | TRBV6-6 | CASRDNRVRETQYF | TGTGCCAGCAGAGACAACAGGGTCCGAGAGACCCAGTACTTC
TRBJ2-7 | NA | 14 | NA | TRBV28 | CASSLIGPHHEQYF | TGTGCCAGCAGTTTGATAGGGCCCCATCACGAGCAGTACTTC
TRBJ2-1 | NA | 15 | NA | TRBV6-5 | CASSYPGQSNNEQFF | TGTGCCAGCAGTTACCCCGGACAGTCCAACAATGAGCAGTTCTTC
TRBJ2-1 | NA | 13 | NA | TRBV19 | CASSIRPSDEQFF | TGTGCCAGTAGTATCCGGCCCTCCGATGAGCAGTTCTTC
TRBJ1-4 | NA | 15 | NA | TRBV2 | CASKLRDRPNEKLFF | TGTGCCAGCAAATTGAGAGACAGGCCGAATGAAAAACTGTTTTTT
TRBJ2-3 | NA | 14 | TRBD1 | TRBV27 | CASHIQGKPDTQYF | TGTGCCAGCCACATACAGGGGAAACCAGATACGCAGTATTTT
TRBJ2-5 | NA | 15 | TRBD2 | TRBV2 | CASSALLAGGETQYF | TGTGCCAGCAGTGCCCTACTAGCGGGGGGAGAGACCCAGTACTTC
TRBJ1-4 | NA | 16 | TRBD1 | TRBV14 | CASSRITGALNEKLFF | TGTGCCAGCAGCCGGATTACAGGGGCTCTTAATGAAAAACTGTTTTTT
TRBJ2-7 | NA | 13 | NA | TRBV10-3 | CAISEYREGEQYF | TGTGCCATCAGTGAGTACAGGGAAGGGGAGCAGTACTTC
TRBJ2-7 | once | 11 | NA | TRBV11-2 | CASRDAGEQYF | TGTGCCAGCAGAGACGCAGGGGAGCAGTACTTC
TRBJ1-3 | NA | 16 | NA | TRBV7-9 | CASSGRPQGSGNTIYF | TGTGCCAGCAGCGGGAGGCCACAGGGCTCTGGAAACACCATATATTTT
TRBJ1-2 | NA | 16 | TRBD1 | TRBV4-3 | CASSRNTGGFGYGYTF | TGCGCCAGCAGTCGAAATACAGGGGGCTTTGGCTATGGCTACACCTTC
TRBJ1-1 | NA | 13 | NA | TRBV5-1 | CASSSTGNTEAFF | TGCGCCAGCAGCTCGACGGGGAACACTGAAGCTTTCTTT
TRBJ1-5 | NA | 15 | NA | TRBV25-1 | CASSPRDRPNQPQHF | TGTGCCAGCAGTCCCCGAGACAGGCCCAATCAGCCCCAGCATTTT
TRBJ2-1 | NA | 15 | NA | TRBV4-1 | CASSYAGSVPNEQFF | TGCGCCAGCAGTTACGCAGGGAGCGTACCAAATGAGCAGTTCTTC
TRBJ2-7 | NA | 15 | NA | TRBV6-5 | CASRLEQLRPYEQYF | TGTGCCAGCAGACTTGAACAACTTAGGCCCTACGAGCAGTACTTC
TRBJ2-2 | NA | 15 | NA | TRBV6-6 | CASSTSGKGTGELFF | TGTGCCAGCAGCACATCGGGGAAAGGCACCGGGGAGCTGTTTTTT
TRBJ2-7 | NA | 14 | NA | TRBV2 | CATETSGLNHEQYF | TGTGCCACAGAAACTTCAGGGCTTAACCACGAGCAGTACTTC
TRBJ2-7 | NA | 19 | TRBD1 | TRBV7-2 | CASSLGWTGDLVLSYEQYF | TGTGCCAGCAGCTTAGGATGGACAGGGGACCTAGTCTTATCCTACGAGCAGTACTTC
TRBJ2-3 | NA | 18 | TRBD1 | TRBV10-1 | CASSEYRDRGLRTDTQYF | TGCGCCAGCAGTGAGTACCGGGACAGGGGTCTTCGCACAGATACGCAGTATTTT
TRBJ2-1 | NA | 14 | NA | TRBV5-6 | CASSLDSAYNEQFF | TGTGCCAGCAGCTTGGATAGCGCATACAATGAGCAGTTCTTC
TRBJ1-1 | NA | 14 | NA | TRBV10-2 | CASSDPRWGTEAFF | TGCGCCAGCAGTGACCCCAGATGGGGCACTGAAGCTTTCTTT
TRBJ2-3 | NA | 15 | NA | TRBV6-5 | CASSRAVRGTDTQYF | TGTGCCAGCAGTCGAGCGGTAAGGGGCACAGATACGCAGTATTTT
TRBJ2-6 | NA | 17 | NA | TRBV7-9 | CASSYLQGGAGANVLTF | TGTGCCAGCAGCTATCTACAGGGAGGTGCTGGGGCCAACGTCCTGACTTTC
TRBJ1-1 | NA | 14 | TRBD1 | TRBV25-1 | CASSEGTVRPEAFF | TGTGCCAGCAGCGAGGGGACAGTGCGGCCTGAAGCTTTCTTT
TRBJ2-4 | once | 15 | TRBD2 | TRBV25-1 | CASSDSGSLKNIQYF | TGTGCCAGCAGTGATAGCGGGAGCCTCAAAAACATTCAGTACTTC
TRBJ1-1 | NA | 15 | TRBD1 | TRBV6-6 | CASRSDRGLNTEAFF | TGTGCCAGCAGGTCCGACAGGGGGTTAAACACTGAAGCTTTCTTT
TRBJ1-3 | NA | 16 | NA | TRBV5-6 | CASSLSGGSSGNTIYF | TGTGCCAGCAGCTTGAGTGGAGGAAGCTCTGGAAACACCATATATTTT
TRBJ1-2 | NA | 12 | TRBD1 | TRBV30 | CAWSLTGVGYTF | TGTGCCTGGAGCCTCACAGGGGTAGGCTACACCTTC
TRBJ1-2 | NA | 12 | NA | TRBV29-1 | CSVASQGYGYTF | TGCAGCGTTGCCTCTCAGGGCTATGGCTACACCTTC
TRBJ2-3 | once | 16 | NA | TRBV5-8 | CASSFRVGQGTDTQYF | TGTGCCAGCAGCTTCAGAGTTGGTCAGGGGACAGATACGCAGTATTTT
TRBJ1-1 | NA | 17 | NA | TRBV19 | CASSIKSPGFMNTEAFF | TGTGCCAGTAGTATAAAAAGTCCGGGGTTCATGAACACTGAAGCTTTCTTT
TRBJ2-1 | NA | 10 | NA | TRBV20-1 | CSALGDEQFF | TGCAGTGCTTTAGGGGATGAGCAGTTCTTC
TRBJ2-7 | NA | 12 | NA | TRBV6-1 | CASNRQAYEQYF | TGTGCCAGCAATCGACAGGCCTACGAGCAGTACTTC
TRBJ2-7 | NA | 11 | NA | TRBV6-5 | CASSYTSEQYF | TGTGCCAGCAGTTACACCTCCGAGCAGTACTTC
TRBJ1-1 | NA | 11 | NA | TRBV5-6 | CASSLALEAFF | TGTGCCAGCAGCTTGGCCTTAGAAGCTTTCTTT
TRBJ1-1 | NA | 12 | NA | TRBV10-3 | CAISKNALEAFF | TGTGCCATCAGCAAGAATGCCCTTGAAGCTTTCTTT
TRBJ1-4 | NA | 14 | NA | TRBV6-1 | CASRTVSTNEKLFF | TGTGCCAGCAGGACAGTGTCAACTAATGAAAAACTGTTTTTT
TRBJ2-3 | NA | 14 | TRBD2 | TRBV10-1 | CASGGTTSTDTQYF | TGCGCCAGCGGAGGGACTACTAGCACAGATACGCAGTATTTT
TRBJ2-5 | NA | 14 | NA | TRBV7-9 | CASSLALLQETQYF | TGTGCCAGCAGCTTAGCGCTGTTACAAGAGACCCAGTACTTC